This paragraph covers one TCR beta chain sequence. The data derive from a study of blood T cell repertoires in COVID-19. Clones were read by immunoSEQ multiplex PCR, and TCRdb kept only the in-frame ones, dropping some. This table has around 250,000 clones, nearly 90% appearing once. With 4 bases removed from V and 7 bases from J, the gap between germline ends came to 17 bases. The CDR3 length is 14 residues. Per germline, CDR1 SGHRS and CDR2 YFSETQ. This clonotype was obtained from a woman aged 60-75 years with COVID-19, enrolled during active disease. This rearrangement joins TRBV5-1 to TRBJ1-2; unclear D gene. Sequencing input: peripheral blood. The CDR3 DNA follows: TGCGCCAGCAGCCCCGGGCGGGAGTATGGTGGCTACACCTTC. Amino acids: CASSPGREYGGYTF.